The rows below give T cell receptor beta chains drawn from one sample of a study of blood T cell repertoires in COVID-19. Using immunoSEQ multiplex PCR, the repertoire was profiled, and TCRdb retains in-frame clones only, with some absent. The repertoire includes tens of thousands of clones, around 90% of them detected once, and 15% sits in the top ten. Specimen: peripheral blood. These receptors were obtained from a male donor with acute or convalescent COVID-19. Both conserved end residues are part of each CDR3. A D gene is named only where the DNA matches it firmly. The size of a clone is reported for some rows only, either as once, few or many, or as a class for expanded clones.

V	J	D	size	CDR3	DNA
TRBV3-1/TRBV3-2	TRBJ1-1	.	.	CASSPPGVTEAFF	TGTGCCAGCAGCCCACCGGGGGTAACTGAAGCTTTCTTT
TRBV19	TRBJ1-2	.	.	CASSIAFTAHTSYGYTF	TGTGCCAGTAGTATAGCTTTTACCGCACATACCTCCTATGGCTACACCTTC
TRBV15	TRBJ2-5	.	.	CATSTTTEETQYF	TGTGCCACCAGCACTACTACCGAAGAGACCCAGTACTTC
TRBV27	TRBJ2-5	TRBD1	.	CASSSGTGEETQYF	TGTGCCAGCAGCTCCGGGACAGGGGAAGAGACCCAGTACTTC
TRBV6-5	TRBJ2-1	TRBD2	once	CASRVTGGPANEQFF	TGTGCCAGCAGGGTAACGGGGGGGCCCGCCAATGAGCAGTTCTTC
TRBV5-1	TRBJ2-2	TRBD1	.	CASSLGQGGAGELFF	TGCGCCAGCAGCTTGGGACAGGGGGGAGCAGGGGAGCTGTTTTTT
TRBV25-1	TRBJ1-2	TRBD1	.	CASNPGTGRYTF	TGTGCCAGCAATCCCGGGACAGGGCGATACACCTTC
TRBV19	TRBJ1-4	TRBD1	.	CASSDRGGNEKLFF	TGTGCCAGTAGCGACAGGGGTGGTAATGAAAAACTGTTTTTT
TRBV30	TRBJ1-2	.	.	CAWSVGVTNYGYTF	TGTGCCTGGAGTGTAGGGGTTACTAACTATGGCTACACCTTC
TRBV19	TRBJ1-4	.	.	CASSIAPATNEKLFF	TGTGCCAGTAGTATAGCCCCGGCAACTAATGAAAAACTGTTTTTT
TRBV5-1	TRBJ2-2	.	.	CASSLAGGTGELFF	TGCGCCAGCAGCTTGGCTGGCGGCACCGGGGAGCTGTTTTTT
TRBV6-4	TRBJ2-6	TRBD1	.	CASSKQGLFGSGANVLTF	TGTGCCAGCAGTAAACAGGGGCTATTCGGCTCTGGGGCCAACGTCCTGACTTTC
TRBV7-2	TRBJ2-7	.	.	CASSLGGAGSYEQYF	TGTGCCAGCAGCTTAGGCGGGGCAGGGTCGTACGAGCAGTACTTC
TRBV7-9	TRBJ1-3	TRBD1	.	CASSQGQGGNTIYF	TGTGCCAGCAGCCAGGGACAGGGGGGAAACACCATATATTTT
TRBV29-1	TRBJ1-3	TRBD1	.	CSGTGNGNTIYF	TGCAGCGGGACAGGGAATGGAAACACCATATATTTT
TRBV9	TRBJ1-2	TRBD1	.	CASSLDTGGWGDYTF	TGTGCCAGCAGCCTAGATACAGGGGGGTGGGGAGACTACACCTTC
TRBV2	TRBJ1-6	.	.	CASSGPQGSDSPLHF	TGTGCCAGCAGCGGCCCGCAGGGGAGCGATTCACCCCTCCACTTT
TRBV7-2	TRBJ2-3	TRBD1	.	CASSQGQGTDTQYF	TGTGCCAGCAGCCAAGGACAGGGGACAGATACGCAGTATTTT
TRBV12-3/TRBV12-4	TRBJ1-6	.	.	CASNGRSDSPLHF	TGTGCCAGTAATGGGAGGTCAGACTCACCCCTCCACTTT
TRBV10-3	TRBJ1-2	TRBD1	.	CAISGAAQGNYGYTF	TGTGCCATCAGCGGGGCCGCACAGGGGAATTATGGCTACACCTTC
TRBV12-5	TRBJ2-5	.	.	CASGLGLRGETQYF	TGTGCTAGTGGTTTGGGTCTTCGGGGGGAGACCCAGTACTTC
TRBV3-1/TRBV3-2	TRBJ2-3	TRBD1	.	CASSRQGAADTQYF	TGTGCCAGCAGTCGACAGGGGGCCGCCGATACGCAGTATTTT
TRBV5-4	TRBJ2-2	TRBD1	.	CASSPGQGGLGELFF	TGTGCCAGCAGCCCGGGACAGGGAGGGCTCGGGGAGCTGTTTTTT
TRBV2	TRBJ1-6	.	.	CASREGLTNSPLHF	TGTGCCAGCAGAGAGGGACTCACCAATTCACCCCTCCACTTT
TRBV5-4	TRBJ2-5	TRBD2	.	CASSLSSGTQETQYF	TGTGCCAGCAGCTTGTCTAGCGGGACCCAAGAGACCCAGTACTTC
TRBV21-1	TRBJ2-3	.	.	CASSNWTPSGGGSTDTQYF	TGTGCCAGCAGCAATTGGACCCCCTCAGGGGGCGGGAGCACAGATACGCAGTATTTT
TRBV18	TRBJ2-7	.	.	CASSPGAASSYEQYF	TGTGCCAGCTCACCTGGGGCGGCCTCCTCCTACGAGCAGTACTTC
TRBV5-1	TRBJ1-1	.	.	CASSLDSRTGTEAFF	TGCGCCAGCAGCTTGGACAGCCGAACGGGAACTGAAGCTTTCTTT
TRBV19	TRBJ1-2	.	.	CASRDMGAEPYGYTF	TGTGCCAGTAGGGACATGGGGGCGGAACCCTATGGCTACACCTTC
TRBV6-5	TRBJ1-2	.	.	CASSYSRSYYGYTF	TGTGCCAGCAGTTACTCGAGGTCCTACTATGGCTACACCTTC
TRBV7-9	TRBJ2-7	.	.	CASSIQLTGSYEQYF	TGTGCCAGCAGCATACAGTTAACAGGTTCCTACGAGCAGTACTTC
TRBV5-1	TRBJ1-2	TRBD1	once	CASSSGQGAYGYTF	TGCGCCAGCAGCTCCGGACAGGGGGCATATGGCTACACCTTC
TRBV10-3	TRBJ1-2	TRBD1	.	CAISGGQGSYGYTF	TGTGCCATCAGCGGGGGACAGGGAAGCTATGGCTACACCTTC
TRBV19	TRBJ2-7	TRBD1	.	CASSIEVTGRIYEQYF	TGTGCCAGTAGTATAGAAGTGACAGGGAGAATCTACGAGCAGTACTTC
TRBV5-4	TRBJ1-4	.	few	CASSLGTEGSEKLFF	TGTGCCAGCAGCTTGGGAACAGAGGGAAGCGAAAAACTGTTTTTT
TRBV27	TRBJ1-3	TRBD1	.	CASSLGQGDTIYF	TGTGCCAGCAGTTTGGGACAGGGAGACACCATATATTTT
TRBV2	TRBJ2-7	TRBD1	.	CASSEQSQGYEQYF	TGTGCCAGCAGTGAGCAATCACAGGGGTACGAGCAGTACTTC
TRBV5-1	TRBJ2-7	.	few	CASNDPGSFSYEQYF	TGCGCCAGCAACGACCCAGGTAGTTTCTCCTACGAGCAGTACTTC
TRBV5-1	TRBJ2-5	TRBD1	.	CASSWNDRVETQYF	TGCGCCAGCAGCTGGAATGACAGGGTAGAGACCCAGTACTTC
TRBV4-1	TRBJ1-4	.	.	CASSQDSAGVRKLFF	TGCGCCAGCAGCCAAGACAGCGCCGGGGTCCGAAAACTGTTTTTT
TRBV5-5	TRBJ1-3	TRBD1	.	CASSFWDRGSGNTIYF	TGTGCCAGCAGCTTTTGGGACAGGGGTTCCGGAAACACCATATATTTT
TRBV7-9	TRBJ1-2	TRBD1	few	CASSPGTANLGGYTF	TGTGCCAGCAGCCCCGGGACAGCGAACCTGGGTGGCTACACCTTC
TRBV10-3	TRBJ1-1	.	.	CAISEGLIEAFF	TGTGCCATCAGTGAGGGACTCATAGAAGCTTTCTTT
TRBV6-1	TRBJ1-2	TRBD1	once	CASSDRRTGPNYGYTF	TGTGCCAGCAGTGACCGACGGACAGGCCCTAACTATGGCTACACCTTC
TRBV19	TRBJ1-2	TRBD1	.	CASTGTGGYTNYGYTF	TGTGCCAGTACTGGGACAGGTGGCTACACCAACTATGGCTACACCTTC
TRBV6-4	TRBJ1-1	TRBD1	.	CASSGDSGSEAFF	TGTGCCAGCAGTGGGGACAGTGGCTCTGAAGCTTTCTTT
TRBV6-5	TRBJ2-5	.	.	CASSKTGEAQYF	TGTGCCAGCAGCAAAACAGGGGAGGCCCAGTACTTC
TRBV6-5	TRBJ1-4	TRBD1	.	CAEYRDRGVEKLFF	TGTGCCGAGTACCGGGACAGGGGAGTTGAAAAACTGTTTTTT
TRBV28	TRBJ1-4	TRBD1	few	CASKKTGTVNEKLFF	TGTGCCAGCAAAAAAACCGGGACAGTTAATGAAAAACTGTTTTTT
TRBV5-4	TRBJ1-6	.	.	CASSLSSYPESPLHF	TGTGCCAGCAGCTTGAGTAGTTACCCCGAGTCACCCCTCCACTTT
TRBV6-5	TRBJ2-7	.	.	CASSRDTDLYEQYF	TGTGCCAGCAGTCGGGACACGGACCTCTACGAGCAGTACTTC
TRBV3-1/TRBV3-2	TRBJ2-5	TRBD2	.	CASSQELAGDLGETQYF	TGTGCCAGCAGCCAAGAATTAGCGGGGGATCTTGGAGAGACCCAGTACTTC
TRBV5-1	TRBJ1-1	.	.	CASSLGQQFTEAFF	TGCGCCAGCAGCTTGGGACAGCAGTTCACTGAAGCTTTCTTT
TRBV6-5	TRBJ2-7	TRBD1	.	CASSQTGGAGYEQYF	TGTGCCAGCAGCCAAACAGGGGGCGCAGGGTACGAGCAGTACTTC
TRBV18	TRBJ2-7	TRBD2	.	CASSPTSTPPYEQYF	TGTGCCAGCTCCCCGACTAGCACCCCCCCTTACGAGCAGTACTTC